The rows below give T cell receptor beta chains drawn from one sample of a study of human T cells and chemical hapten exposure. Each CDR3 protein gets one entry after TCRdb re-called the RACE reads with MiXCR. The sample lists fewer than 150,000 distinct CDR3 sequences, roughly 13% occurring once. Sequenced here: whole blood, sampled in connection with sensitization to the hapten diphenylcyclopropenone (DPC). Receptor source: a man between 18 and 35 years old with alopecia areata. Some clones in this sample may be carry-over from other donors' samples. CDR3s include the opening cysteine and the closing phenylalanine or tryptophan. Each record gives: clone size, J gene, D gene, V gene, CDR3 protein, CDR3 DNA. The D gene is left open where the match is weak. Clone size, where shown, is once, few, many, or a class for clones that have expanded.

abundance: few; j_gene: TRBJ1-4; d_gene: -; v_gene: TRBV7-9; CDR3aa: CASSFPPDRTNEKLFF; CDR3nt: TGTGCCAGCAGCTTCCCTCCGGACCGAACTAATGAAAAACTGTTTTTT
abundance: -; j_gene: TRBJ2-3; d_gene: TRBD1; v_gene: TRBV4-3; CDR3aa: CASSQTPTGPNTDTQYF; CDR3nt: TGCGCCAGCAGCCAGACGCCGACAGGGCCAAACACAGATACGCAGTATTTT
abundance: many; j_gene: TRBJ1-2; d_gene: TRBD1; v_gene: TRBV7-6; CDR3aa: CASSLQQGYGYTF; CDR3nt: TGTGCCAGCAGCCTCCAACAGGGGTATGGCTACACCTTC
abundance: -; j_gene: TRBJ2-2; d_gene: TRBD1; v_gene: TRBV5-1; CDR3aa: CASSPYTGGTGELFF; CDR3nt: TGCGCCAGCAGCCCTTATACAGGGGGAACCGGGGAGCTGTTTTTT
abundance: many; j_gene: TRBJ2-3; d_gene: -; v_gene: TRBV9; CDR3aa: CASSVVGGADTDTQYF; CDR3nt: TGTGCCAGCAGCGTAGTTGGGGGGGCGGACACAGATACGCAGTATTTT
abundance: -; j_gene: TRBJ2-7; d_gene: -; v_gene: TRBV4-1; CDR3aa: CASSQRGDSSYEQYF; CDR3nt: TGCGCCAGCAGCCAAAGAGGAGACAGCTCCTACGAGCAGTACTTC
abundance: many; j_gene: TRBJ2-3; d_gene: -; v_gene: TRBV27; CDR3aa: CASSWAGARRDTQYF; CDR3nt: TGTGCCAGCAGTTGGGCGGGGGCGCGTAGAGATACGCAGTATTTT
abundance: many; j_gene: TRBJ2-3; d_gene: -; v_gene: TRBV9; CDR3aa: CASSADESTDTQYF; CDR3nt: TGTGCCAGCAGCGCTGACGAGAGCACAGATACGCAGTATTTT
abundance: -; j_gene: TRBJ2-4; d_gene: -; v_gene: TRBV6-6; CDR3aa: CASSYGQGKNIQYF; CDR3nt: TGTGCCAGCAGTTACGGTCAGGGTAAAAACATTCAGTACTTC
abundance: -; j_gene: TRBJ1-5; d_gene: TRBD1; v_gene: TRBV24-1; CDR3aa: CATSDSRGQMNQPQHF; CDR3nt: TGTGCCACCAGTGATTCTAGGGGGCAGATGAATCAGCCCCAGCATTTT
abundance: -; j_gene: TRBJ2-3; d_gene: TRBD2; v_gene: TRBV11-2; CDR3aa: CASSQRGVHTDTQNF; CDR3nt: TGTGCCAGCAGCCAACGGGGGGTCCACACAGATACGCAGAATTTT
abundance: few; j_gene: TRBJ2-5; d_gene: -; v_gene: TRBV20-1; CDR3aa: CSARDRSADGGETQYF; CDR3nt: TGCAGTGCTAGAGATCGATCGGCGGACGGAGGGGAGACCCAGTACTTC
abundance: -; j_gene: TRBJ2-2; d_gene: -; v_gene: TRBV3-1; CDR3aa: CASSQGTGKNTGELFF; CDR3nt: TGTGCCAGCAGCCAAGGTACGGGAAAGAACACCGGGGAGCTGTTTTTT
abundance: -; j_gene: TRBJ2-5; d_gene: -; v_gene: TRBV2; CDR3aa: CASTPVETQYF; CDR3nt: TGTGCCAGCACCCCCGTGGAGACCCAGTACTTC
abundance: few; j_gene: TRBJ2-7; d_gene: TRBD1; v_gene: TRBV10-3; CDR3aa: CAISLTGYEQYF; CDR3nt: TGTGCCATCAGCCTGACAGGGTACGAGCAGTACTTC
abundance: once; j_gene: TRBJ2-1; d_gene: TRBD2; v_gene: TRBV4-3; CDR3aa: CASSQETSGDNEQFF; CDR3nt: TGCGCCAGCAGCCAAGAGACTAGCGGGGACAATGAGCAGTTCTTC
abundance: few; j_gene: TRBJ1-5; d_gene: TRBD1; v_gene: TRBV24-1; CDR3aa: CATSDLDREGNQPQHF; CDR3nt: TGTGCCACCAGTGATCTCGACAGGGAAGGAAATCAGCCCCAGCATTTT
abundance: -; j_gene: TRBJ2-5; d_gene: -; v_gene: TRBV2; CDR3aa: CASISGYQETQYF; CDR3nt: TGTGCCAGCATAAGCGGGTACCAAGAGACCCAGTACTTC
abundance: many; j_gene: TRBJ2-1; d_gene: -; v_gene: TRBV7-9; CDR3aa: CASSPGWGNEQFF; CDR3nt: TGTGCCAGCAGCCCAGGGTGGGGGAATGAGCAGTTCTTC
abundance: many; j_gene: TRBJ1-1; d_gene: -; v_gene: TRBV18; CDR3aa: CASSPPSVNTEAFF; CDR3nt: TGTGCCAGCTCACCCCCGTCGGTGAACACTGAAGCTTTCTTT
abundance: -; j_gene: TRBJ2-1; d_gene: -; v_gene: TRBV9; CDR3aa: CASSGGFSTGSSIDEQFF; CDR3nt: TGTGCCAGCAGCGGGGGTTTTAGCACAGGCTCAAGTATCGATGAGCAGTTCTTC
abundance: few; j_gene: TRBJ2-7; d_gene: -; v_gene: TRBV5-5; CDR3aa: CASSLARVGRYEQYF; CDR3nt: TGTGCCAGCAGCTTGGCACGGGTTGGACGCTACGAGCAGTACTTC
abundance: -; j_gene: TRBJ1-5; d_gene: -; v_gene: TRBV24-1; CDR3aa: CATRGDGGNQPQHF; CDR3nt: TGTGCCACCAGGGGGGACGGAGGCAATCAGCCCCAGCATTTT
abundance: -; j_gene: TRBJ2-3; d_gene: -; v_gene: TRBV7-2; CDR3aa: CASSLVGLASTDTQYF; CDR3nt: TGTGCCAGCAGCTTAGTCGGCCTAGCGAGCACAGATACGCAGTATTTT
abundance: many; j_gene: TRBJ1-2; d_gene: -; v_gene: TRBV6-1; CDR3aa: CASSVGDGYTF; CDR3nt: TGTGCCAGCAGTGTAGGGGATGGCTACACCTTC
abundance: -; j_gene: TRBJ2-4; d_gene: TRBD2; v_gene: TRBV18; CDR3aa: CASSPVPTSGVAKNIQYF; CDR3nt: TGTGCCAGCTCACCCGTTCCTACTAGCGGGGTTGCCAAAAACATTCAGTACTTC
abundance: few; j_gene: TRBJ2-1; d_gene: TRBD2; v_gene: TRBV6-2/TRBV6-3; CDR3aa: CASSPRLAGGIEQFF; CDR3nt: TGTGCCAGCAGTCCCCGACTAGCGGGGGGGATTGAGCAGTTCTTC
abundance: -; j_gene: TRBJ1-5; d_gene: TRBD1; v_gene: TRBV20-1; CDR3aa: CSARGRQGSNQPQHF; CDR3nt: TGCAGTGCTAGGGGGAGACAGGGGAGCAATCAGCCCCAGCATTTT
abundance: few; j_gene: TRBJ1-1; d_gene: TRBD1; v_gene: TRBV29-1; CDR3aa: CSVEDGQVNTEAFF; CDR3nt: TGCAGCGTTGAAGATGGACAGGTGAACACTGAAGCTTTCTTT
abundance: -; j_gene: TRBJ2-1; d_gene: -; v_gene: TRBV12-3/TRBV12-4; CDR3aa: CASSLRSGNHEQFF; CDR3nt: TGTGCCAGCAGTTTGAGGTCAGGGAACCATGAGCAGTTCTTC
abundance: many; j_gene: TRBJ2-2; d_gene: -; v_gene: TRBV6-2/TRBV6-3; CDR3aa: CASSYRQKDGAGELFF; CDR3nt: TGTGCCAGCAGTTACCGACAGAAGGACGGGGCCGGGGAGCTGTTTTTT
abundance: -; j_gene: TRBJ1-1; d_gene: -; v_gene: TRBV5-8; CDR3aa: CASSLVRRGGRAFF; CDR3nt: TGTGCCAGCAGCTTGGTTCGCCGAGGTGGGAGGGCTTTCTTT
abundance: few; j_gene: TRBJ1-5; d_gene: -; v_gene: TRBV18; CDR3aa: CASSVSHSNQPQHF; CDR3nt: TGTGCCAGCTCCGTGTCTCATAGCAATCAGCCCCAGCATTTT
abundance: few; j_gene: TRBJ1-2; d_gene: -; v_gene: TRBV5-1; CDR3aa: CAIPFSGVPYGYTF; CDR3nt: TGCGCCATCCCATTTTCGGGGGTCCCCTATGGCTACACCTTC
abundance: few; j_gene: TRBJ2-1; d_gene: TRBD2; v_gene: TRBV13; CDR3aa: CASSEGTSGAYNEQFF; CDR3nt: TGTGCCAGCAGCGAGGGGACTAGCGGGGCCTACAATGAGCAGTTCTTC
abundance: few; j_gene: TRBJ2-3; d_gene: -; v_gene: TRBV9; CDR3aa: CASSVSPASTDTQYF; CDR3nt: TGTGCCAGCAGCGTAAGTCCGGCTAGCACAGATACGCAGTATTTT
abundance: -; j_gene: TRBJ2-1; d_gene: -; v_gene: TRBV29-1; CDR3aa: CSVANGRVNEQFF; CDR3nt: TGCAGCGTTGCTAATGGCAGGGTCAATGAGCAGTTCTTC
abundance: -; j_gene: TRBJ2-7; d_gene: TRBD1; v_gene: TRBV11-2; CDR3aa: CASSPGTAVAYEQYF; CDR3nt: TGTGCCAGCAGCCCCGGGACAGCGGTGGCATACGAGCAGTACTTC
abundance: few; j_gene: TRBJ1-2; d_gene: -; v_gene: TRBV5-1; CDR3aa: CASSLSSWDYGYTF; CDR3nt: TGCGCCAGCAGCTTATCAAGCTGGGATTATGGCTACACCTTC
abundance: -; j_gene: TRBJ2-2; d_gene: -; v_gene: TRBV27; CDR3aa: CASSLRQINTGELFF; CDR3nt: TGTGCCAGCAGTTTACGGCAGATTAACACCGGGGAGCTGTTTTTT
abundance: many; j_gene: TRBJ2-1; d_gene: -; v_gene: TRBV6-2/TRBV6-3; CDR3aa: CASSYSAGSSYNEQFF; CDR3nt: TGTGCCAGCAGTTACTCGGCGGGGAGCTCCTACAATGAGCAGTTCTTC
abundance: few; j_gene: TRBJ1-3; d_gene: -; v_gene: TRBV5-1; CDR3aa: CASTLEGSGNTIYF; CDR3nt: TGCGCCAGCACTCTGGAGGGGTCTGGAAACACCATATATTTT
abundance: -; j_gene: TRBJ2-2; d_gene: TRBD1; v_gene: TRBV6-4; CDR3aa: CASRDRVNTGELFF; CDR3nt: TGTGCCAGCAGGGACAGGGTGAACACCGGGGAGCTGTTTTTT
abundance: few; j_gene: TRBJ2-5; d_gene: -; v_gene: TRBV6-2/TRBV6-3; CDR3aa: CASSSSPGLDKETQYF; CDR3nt: TGTGCCAGCAGTTCCAGTCCTGGACTGGATAAAGAGACCCAGTACTTC
abundance: few; j_gene: TRBJ2-1; d_gene: TRBD2; v_gene: TRBV24-1; CDR3aa: CATSPGTSGGDNEQFF; CDR3nt: TGTGCCACCAGCCCCGGGACTAGCGGGGGCGACAATGAGCAGTTCTTC
abundance: -; j_gene: TRBJ2-2; d_gene: TRBD1; v_gene: TRBV7-9; CDR3aa: CASSTGQATGELFF; CDR3nt: TGTGCCAGCAGCACCGGACAGGCGACCGGGGAGCTGTTTTTT